Detailed here is one TCR beta chain. No antigen is known for it. PCR amplification relied on 60 Vbeta primers (plus 13 Jbeta primers). Produced via immunoSEQ multiplex PCR; TCRdb's table is partial and in-frame only. The sample has roughly 130,000 clones, about 73% seen once. This specimen belongs to a study of cytomegalovirus exposure and HLA in healthy donors. Overall study context: A preliminary data release comprised tens of millions of unique TCRs obtained from HLA-typed donors. Study conclusions and caveats: It was approximately 170 TCR beta chains that were listed as cytomegalovirus-associated. Roughly uniform sequencing depth across donors was assumed, possibly incorrectly.

Trimming took 2 bases from V and 4 from J, leaving 4 bases between them. Germline CDR1 is SGHRS and CDR2 is YFSETQ. This CDR3 comprises 12 residues. This sequence was found in a woman between 45 and 65 years old in good health and CMV-seropositive. The sequenced sample consisted of PBMCs. This rearrangement joins TRBV5-1 to TRBJ1-3; D not certain. The CDR3 reads CASSFEGNTIYF. The CDR3, as DNA: TGCGCCAGCAGCTTTGAGGGAAACACCATATATTTT.